This T cell receptor beta chain was documented in a study of blood T cell repertoires in COVID-19. On the study more broadly: From the United States, Italy and Spain came samples of acute and convalescent COVID-19. T cells, B-cell-depleted T cells, or PBMCs supplied cDNA or gDNA.

Authors' processing steps: Estimates of nucleated cell counts were drawn from the amplification of reference gene primers. The method was immunoSEQ multiplex PCR; TCRdb's version includes in-frame clones alone and lacks a portion of them. V and J calls plus clone size are reproduced from that table; the DNA served to infer D and trimming. The sample lists about 220,000 clones, 82% seen once, with around 3.3% in the top ten. V shed 3 bases, J shed 7 bases, and the junction held 7 bases outside the gene matches. CDR1 and CDR2 from the germline V gene are KGHSH and LQKENI. There are 16 residues in the CDR3.

Source material: peripheral blood. The TCR originated in a woman aged 80 or over with acute or convalescent COVID-19. V is TRBV18 and J is TRBJ2-1; 12 bases are a match to TRBD2. The CDR3 here is CASSPWTSGVGNEQFF. In nucleotides, the CDR3 is TGTGCCAGCTCACCCTGGACTAGCGGGGTGGGGAATGAGCAGTTCTTC.